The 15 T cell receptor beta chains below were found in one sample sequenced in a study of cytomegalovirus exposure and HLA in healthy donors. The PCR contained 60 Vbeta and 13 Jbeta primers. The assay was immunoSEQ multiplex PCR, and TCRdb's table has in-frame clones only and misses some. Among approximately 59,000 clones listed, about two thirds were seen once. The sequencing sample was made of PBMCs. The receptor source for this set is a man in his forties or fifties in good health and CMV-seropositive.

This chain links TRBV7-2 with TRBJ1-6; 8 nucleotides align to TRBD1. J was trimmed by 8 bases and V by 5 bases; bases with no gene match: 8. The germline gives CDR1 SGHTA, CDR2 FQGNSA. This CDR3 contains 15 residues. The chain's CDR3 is CASSRDRLRDSPLHF. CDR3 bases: TGTGCCAGCAGCCGGGACAGGCTGCGTGATTCACCCCTCCACTTT.

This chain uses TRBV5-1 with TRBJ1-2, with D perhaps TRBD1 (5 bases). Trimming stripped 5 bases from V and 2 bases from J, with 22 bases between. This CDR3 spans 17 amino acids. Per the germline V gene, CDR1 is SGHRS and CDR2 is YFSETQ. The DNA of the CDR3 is TGCGCCAGCAGTCTTATTGGCAGGAGACAGATGAACTATGGCTACACCTTC. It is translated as CASSLIGRRQMNYGYTF.

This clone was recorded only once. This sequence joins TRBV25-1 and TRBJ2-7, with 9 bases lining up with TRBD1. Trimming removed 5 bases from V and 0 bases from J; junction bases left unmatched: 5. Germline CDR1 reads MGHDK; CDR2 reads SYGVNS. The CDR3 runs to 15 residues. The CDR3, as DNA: TGTGCCAGCAGTTCGACAGGGGGGATCTCCTACGAGCAGTACTTC. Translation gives CASSSTGGISYEQYF.

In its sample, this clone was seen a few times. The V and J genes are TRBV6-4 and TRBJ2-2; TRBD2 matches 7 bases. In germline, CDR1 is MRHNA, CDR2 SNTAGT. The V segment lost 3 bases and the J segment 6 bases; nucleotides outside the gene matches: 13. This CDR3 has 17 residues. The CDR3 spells CASSDSPEASGSGELFF. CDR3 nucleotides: TGTGCCAGCAGTGATTCCCCGGAGGCTAGCGGATCCGGGGAGCTGTTTTTT.

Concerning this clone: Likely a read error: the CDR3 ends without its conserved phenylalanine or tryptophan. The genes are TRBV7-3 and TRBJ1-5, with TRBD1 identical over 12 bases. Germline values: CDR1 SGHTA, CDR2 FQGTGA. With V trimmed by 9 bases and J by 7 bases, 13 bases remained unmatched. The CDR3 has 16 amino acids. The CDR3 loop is CASFGRGTGGGQPQHS. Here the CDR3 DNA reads TGTGCCAGTTTCGGGAGGGGGACAGGGGGCGGGCAGCCCCAGCATTCT.

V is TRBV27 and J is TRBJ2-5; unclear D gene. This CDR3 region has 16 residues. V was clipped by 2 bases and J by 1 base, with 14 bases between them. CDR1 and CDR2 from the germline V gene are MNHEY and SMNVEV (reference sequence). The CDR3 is CASSLVGIGIQETQYF. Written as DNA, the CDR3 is TGTGCCAGCAGTTTAGTGGGCATAGGAATCCAAGAGACCCAGTACTTC.

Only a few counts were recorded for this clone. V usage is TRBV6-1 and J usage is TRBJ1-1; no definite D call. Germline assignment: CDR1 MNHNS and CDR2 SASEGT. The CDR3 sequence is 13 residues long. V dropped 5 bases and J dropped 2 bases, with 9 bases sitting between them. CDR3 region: CASSFGRNTEAFF. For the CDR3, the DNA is TGTGCCAGCAGTTTCGGGAGAAACACTGAAGCTTTCTTT.

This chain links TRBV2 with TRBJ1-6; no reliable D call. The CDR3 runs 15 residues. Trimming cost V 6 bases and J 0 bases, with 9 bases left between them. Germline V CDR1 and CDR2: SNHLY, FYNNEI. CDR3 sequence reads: CASSKESSYNSPLHF. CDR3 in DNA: TGTGCCAGCAGCAAAGAGAGCTCCTATAATTCACCCCTCCACTTT.

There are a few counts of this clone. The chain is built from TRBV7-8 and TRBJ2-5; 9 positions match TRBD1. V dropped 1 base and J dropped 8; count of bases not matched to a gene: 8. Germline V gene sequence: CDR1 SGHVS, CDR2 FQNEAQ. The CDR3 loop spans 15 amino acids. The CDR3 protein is CASSLVSGTGRTQYF. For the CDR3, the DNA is TGTGCCAGCAGCTTAGTCTCCGGGACAGGGAGAACCCAGTACTTC.

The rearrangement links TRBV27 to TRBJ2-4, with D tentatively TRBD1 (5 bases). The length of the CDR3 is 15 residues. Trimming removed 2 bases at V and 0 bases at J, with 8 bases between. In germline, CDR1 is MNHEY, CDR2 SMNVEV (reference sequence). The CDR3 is CASSLAGQAKNIQYF. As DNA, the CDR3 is TGTGCCAGCAGTTTAGCAGGACAAGCCAAAAACATTCAGTACTTC.

DNA of the CDR3: TGTGCCAGCAGTCTGACAGGGTTCAATGAGCAGTTCTTC. As protein: CASSLTGFNEQFF. This chain uses TRBV2 with TRBJ2-1; 7 bases line up with TRBD1. V dropped 5 bases and J dropped 6; count of bases not matched to a gene: 4. The CDR3 covers 13 residues. CDR1 and CDR2 (germline): SNHLY, FYNNEI.

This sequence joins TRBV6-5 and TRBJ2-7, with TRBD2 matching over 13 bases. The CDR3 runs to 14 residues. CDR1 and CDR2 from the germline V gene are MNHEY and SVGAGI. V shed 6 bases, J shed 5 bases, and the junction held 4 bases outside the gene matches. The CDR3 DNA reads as TGTGCCAGCAGAGGACTAGCGGGAGTCCACGAGCAGTACTTC. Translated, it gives CASRGLAGVHEQYF.

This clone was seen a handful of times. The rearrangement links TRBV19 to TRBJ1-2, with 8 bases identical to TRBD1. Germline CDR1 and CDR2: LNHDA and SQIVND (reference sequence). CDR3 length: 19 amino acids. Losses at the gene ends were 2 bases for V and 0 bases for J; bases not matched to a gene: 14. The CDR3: CASSISGQVGGLSNYGYTF. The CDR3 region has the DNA TGTGCCAGTAGTATATCGGGACAGGTCGGAGGCCTCTCTAACTATGGCTACACCTTC.

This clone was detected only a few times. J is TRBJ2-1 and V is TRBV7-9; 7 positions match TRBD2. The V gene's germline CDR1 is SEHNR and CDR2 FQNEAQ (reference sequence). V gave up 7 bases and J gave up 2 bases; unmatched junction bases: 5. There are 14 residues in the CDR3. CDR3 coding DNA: TGTGCCAGCACCGCTAGCGGACCCTACAATGAGCAGTTCTTC. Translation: CASTASGPYNEQFF.

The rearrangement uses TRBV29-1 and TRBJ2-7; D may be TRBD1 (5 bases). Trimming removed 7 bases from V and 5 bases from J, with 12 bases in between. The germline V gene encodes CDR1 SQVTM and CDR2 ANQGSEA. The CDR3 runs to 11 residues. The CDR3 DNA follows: TGCAGCGGGACATCCTTGGACGAGCAGTACTTC. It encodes CSGTSLDEQYF.